This T cell receptor beta chain was sequenced for a study of PD-1 blockade in mismatch repair-deficient tumors. Study-level background: All were previously treated, progressing patients with approximately 12 mismatch repair-deficient cancer types.

Generated by immunoSEQ multiplex PCR, the TCRdb table keeps only in-frame clones and is missing some. Of under 25,000 clones detected, approximately 85% appear once; the ten largest clones hold roughly 15%. Germline lookup yields CDR1 ENHRY and CDR2 SYGVKD. The V gene end was trimmed by 6 bases and the J gene end by 7 bases; junction bases not matched to a gene: 5. The CDR3 length is 14 residues. Study results and limitations: Tumor-resident clones, often undetectable pretreatment in blood, expanded then contracted after pembrolizumab.

Concerning this clone: Its antigen is undetermined.

Mismatch repair deficiency was confirmed in all patients, by PCR or immunohistochemistry. The TCR-sequenced patients were three responders to pembrolizumab. This clonotype was sampled from an adult with mismatch repair-deficient cancer. The material was peripheral blood, obtained 2 weeks after starting pembrolizumab. The chain recombines TRBV10-3 with TRBJ2-7, with 14 nucleotides matching TRBD2. The CDR3 reads CAIRLGLAGAEQYF. DNA for the CDR3: TGTGCCATCAGGCTGGGACTAGCGGGAGCAGAGCAGTACTTC.